This TCR beta chain was identified during a study of a mutant IDH1 vaccine in newly diagnosed glioma. Study-wide context: The study gave patients eight vaccinations in weeks 1, 3, 5, 7, 11, 15, 19, 23. Vaccines were first given 4-6 weeks after radiotherapy alone, or with temozolomide cycles. It was radiotherapy, temozolomide, or both that patients received previously, with most receiving both. Treated patients had a mean age of 40.4 years and a roughly 60% male, 37.5% female split.

Some clones are missing from TCRdb's copy, which holds only in-frame ones; the method was immunoSEQ multiplex PCR. The table has 45,000 to 70,000 clones, around 81% seen once. This clone was seen a few times. Its specificity is unknown. Documented time point: week 5, during vaccination. The vaccine gave 300 ug of a 20-mer mutant IDH1 peptide subcutaneously per dose. In germline, CDR1 is LNHDA, CDR2 SQIVND (reference sequence). The V segment lost 7 bases and the J segment 2 bases; nucleotides outside the gene matches: 4. The CDR3 is made up of 14 amino acids. The material sequenced was PBMCs, taken from a glioma patient whose treatment included an IDH1 peptide vaccine. The rearrangement joins TRBV19 to TRBJ1-3, with TRBD1 matching 8 bases. This TCR came from a man between 25 and 39 years old with glioma. CDR3 in amino acids: CASTQGATGNTIYF. CDR3 bases: TGTGCCAGTACTCAGGGGGCGACTGGAAACACCATATATTTT. Looking up the rest from reference TRBV19 and TRBJ1-3 gives the full variable domain: DGGITQSPKYLFRKEGQNVTLSCEQNLNHDAMYWYRQDPGQGLRLIYYSQIVNDFQKGDIAEGYSVSREKKESFPLTVTSAQKNPTAFYLCASTQGATGNTIYFGEGSWLTVV.